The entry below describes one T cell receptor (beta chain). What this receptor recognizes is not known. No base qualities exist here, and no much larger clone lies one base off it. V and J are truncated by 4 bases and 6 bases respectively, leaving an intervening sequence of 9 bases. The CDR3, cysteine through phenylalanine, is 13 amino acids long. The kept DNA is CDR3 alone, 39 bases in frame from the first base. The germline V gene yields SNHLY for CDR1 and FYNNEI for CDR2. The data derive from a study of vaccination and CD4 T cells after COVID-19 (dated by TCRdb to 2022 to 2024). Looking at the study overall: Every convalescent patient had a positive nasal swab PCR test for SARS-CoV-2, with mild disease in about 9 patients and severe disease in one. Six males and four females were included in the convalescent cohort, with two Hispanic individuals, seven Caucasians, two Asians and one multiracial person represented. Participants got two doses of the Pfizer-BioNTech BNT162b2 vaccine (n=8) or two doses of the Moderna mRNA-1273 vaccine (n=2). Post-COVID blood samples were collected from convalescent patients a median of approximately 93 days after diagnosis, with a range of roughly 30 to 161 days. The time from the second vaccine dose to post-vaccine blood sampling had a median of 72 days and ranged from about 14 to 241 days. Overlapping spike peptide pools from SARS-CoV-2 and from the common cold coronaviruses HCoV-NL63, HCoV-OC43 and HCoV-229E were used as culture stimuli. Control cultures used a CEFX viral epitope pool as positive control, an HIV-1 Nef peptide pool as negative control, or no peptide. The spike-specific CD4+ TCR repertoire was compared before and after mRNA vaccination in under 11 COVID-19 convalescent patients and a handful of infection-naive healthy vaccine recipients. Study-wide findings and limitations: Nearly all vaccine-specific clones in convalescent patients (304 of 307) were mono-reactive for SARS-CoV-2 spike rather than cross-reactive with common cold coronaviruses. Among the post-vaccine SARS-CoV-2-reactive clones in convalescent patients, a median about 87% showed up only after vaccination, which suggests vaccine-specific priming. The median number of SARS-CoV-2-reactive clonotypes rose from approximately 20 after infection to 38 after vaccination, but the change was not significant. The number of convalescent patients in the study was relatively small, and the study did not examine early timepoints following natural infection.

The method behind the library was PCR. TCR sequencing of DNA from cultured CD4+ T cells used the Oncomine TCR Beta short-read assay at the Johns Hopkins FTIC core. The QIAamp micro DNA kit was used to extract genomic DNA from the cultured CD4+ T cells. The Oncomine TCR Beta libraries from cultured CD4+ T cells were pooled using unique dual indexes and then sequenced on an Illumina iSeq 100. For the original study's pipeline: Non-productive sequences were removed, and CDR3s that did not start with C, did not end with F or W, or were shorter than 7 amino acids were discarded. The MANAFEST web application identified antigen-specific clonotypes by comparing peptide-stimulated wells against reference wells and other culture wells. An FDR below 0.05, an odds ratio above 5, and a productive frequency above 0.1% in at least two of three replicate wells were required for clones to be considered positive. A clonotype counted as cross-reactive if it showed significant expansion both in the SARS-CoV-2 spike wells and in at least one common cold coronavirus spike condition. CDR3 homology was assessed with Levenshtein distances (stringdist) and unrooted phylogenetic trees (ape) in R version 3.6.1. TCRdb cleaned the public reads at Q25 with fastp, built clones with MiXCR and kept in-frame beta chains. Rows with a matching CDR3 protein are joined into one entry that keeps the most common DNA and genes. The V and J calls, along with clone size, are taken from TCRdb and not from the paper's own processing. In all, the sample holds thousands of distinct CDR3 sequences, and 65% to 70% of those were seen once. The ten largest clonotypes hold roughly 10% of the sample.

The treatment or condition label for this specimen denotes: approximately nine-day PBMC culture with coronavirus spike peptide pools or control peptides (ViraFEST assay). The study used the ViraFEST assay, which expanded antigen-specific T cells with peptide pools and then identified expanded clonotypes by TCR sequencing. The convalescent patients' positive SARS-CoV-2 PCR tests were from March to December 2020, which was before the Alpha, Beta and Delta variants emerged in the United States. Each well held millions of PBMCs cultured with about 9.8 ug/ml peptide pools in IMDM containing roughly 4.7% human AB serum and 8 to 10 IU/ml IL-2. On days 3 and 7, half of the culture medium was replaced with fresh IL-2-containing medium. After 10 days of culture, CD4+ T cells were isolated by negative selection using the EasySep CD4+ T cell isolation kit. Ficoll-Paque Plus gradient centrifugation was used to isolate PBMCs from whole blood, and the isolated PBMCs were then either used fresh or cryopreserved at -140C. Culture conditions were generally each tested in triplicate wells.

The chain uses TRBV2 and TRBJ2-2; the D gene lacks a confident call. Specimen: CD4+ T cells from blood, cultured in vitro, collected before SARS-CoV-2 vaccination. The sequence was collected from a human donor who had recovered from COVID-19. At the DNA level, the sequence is TGTGCCAGCAGTGTAGAGTCGTCCGGGGAGCTGTTTTTT. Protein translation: CASSVESSGELFF.